In this sample, the clone carrying this TCR beta chain turned up a few times. These data come from a study of breast tumors, draining lymph nodes, adjacent tissues. Samples came from axillary lymph nodes draining the breast cancer. The CDR3 consists of 14 residues. CDR1 and CDR2 from the germline V gene are LGHDT and YNNKEL (reference sequence). V lost 4 bases and J lost 9, with 16 bases in between. TCRdb processed the multiplex PCR reads anew with MiXCR; each CDR3 protein has one entry. Among about 100,000 distinct CDR3 sequences listed, less than 25% were seen once. The clonotype comes from a female donor with breast cancer. Some clones in this sample may be carry-over from other donors' samples. The rearrangement uses TRBV3-1 and TRBJ2-1; D unclear. The sequenced material came from axillary lymph node tissue. Here the CDR3 reads CASSPPGISGEQFF. CDR3 nucleotides: TGTGCCAGCAGCCCCCCGGGCATCTCAGGTGAGCAGTTCTTC.